A selection of T cell receptor beta chains follows, all from one sample in a study of cytomegalovirus exposure and HLA in healthy donors. Measured with immunoSEQ multiplex PCR; TCRdb has only the in-frame clones, and not every one. The repertoire holds some 110,000 clones, with approximately 76% as singletons. Sequencing was carried out using PBMCs. Source of these receptors: a middle-aged man in good health and CMV-seropositive. Each CDR3 is given with its conserved first and last residue. D genes are given only for firm matches. Size tells how often a clone was seen (once, few, many) or the class of an expanded clone, and some rows leave it out.

>-|TRBV5-6|-|TRBJ1-2
TGTGCCAGCAGCCCGGTCGGGGTTGGAGGCTACACCTTC
CASSPVGVGGYTF
>-|TRBV5-5|-|TRBJ2-7
TGTGCCAGCAGCTTGTATAGTGACGAGCAGTACTTC
CASSLYSDEQYF
>-|TRBV27|-|TRBJ1-6
TGTGCCAGCAGGCAGGGGTTGGAACCCCTCCACTTT
CASRQGLEPLHF
>TRBD1|TRBV6-1|-|TRBJ2-1
TGTGCCAGCAGGGAGACAGGGAAGGGTGAGCAGTTCTTC
CASRETGKGEQFF
>-|TRBV11-2|-|TRBJ1-5
TGTGCCAGCAGCTTAGCGGGGGGACTCCAGCCCCAGCATTTT
CASSLAGGLQPQHF
>TRBD2|TRBV7-2|few|TRBJ2-5
TGTGCCAGCAGCTTACGGGGGAGGGCCGAGACCCAGTACTTC
CASSLRGRAETQYF
>TRBD1|TRBV28|-|TRBJ1-5
TGTGCCAGCACCTGGGCGGACAGGCCAGGTCAGCCCCAGCATTTT
CASTWADRPGQPQHF
>TRBD2|TRBV29-1|-|TRBJ2-3
TGCAGCGTTGCGACTAGCGGGGCAACAGATACGCAGTATTTT
CSVATSGATDTQYF
>-|TRBV2|-|TRBJ2-2
TGTGCCAGCAGAAACAGGAACACCGGGGAGCTGTTTTTT
CASRNRNTGELFF
>-|TRBV7-9|-|TRBJ2-7
TGTGCCAGCAGCTTAGGAACAGACCCCTACGAGCAGTACTTC
CASSLGTDPYEQYF
>-|TRBV19|-|TRBJ2-3
TGTGCCAGTAGTACCCCGGGGGAGCCCCCAGATACGCAGTATTTT
CASSTPGEPPDTQYF
>TRBD1|TRBV6-6|-|TRBJ2-1
TGTGCCAGCAGTTATGGGACAGGGGACAATGAGCAGTTCTTC
CASSYGTGDNEQFF
>-|TRBV18|-|TRBJ2-7
TGTGCCAGCTCACCGATAAACGACGGGGGACGGAACGAGCAGTACTTC
CASSPINDGGRNEQYF
>-|TRBV7-2|-|TRBJ2-3
TGTGCCAGCAGCGTCGACTTCACAGATACGCAGTATTTT
CASSVDFTDTQYF
>-|TRBV2|-|TRBJ2-7
TGTGCCAGCAGTGACAGGTTTTTGGGCCAGGGCGAGCAGTACTTC
CASSDRFLGQGEQYF
>TRBD2|TRBV15|-|TRBJ2-1
TGTGCCACCAGTACCCGGACTCTAGCGGGGGGAGAGATGAGCTCCTACAATGAGCAGTTCTTC
CATSTRTLAGGEMSSYNEQFF
>-|TRBV7-2|-|TRBJ1-1
TGTGCCAGCAGCTTAATATCGAACACTGAAGCTTTCTTT
CASSLISNTEAFF
>TRBD1|TRBV6-5|few|TRBJ1-1
TGTGCCAGCAAGACAGGGGGAGGTGAAGCTTTCTTT
CASKTGGGEAFF
>-|TRBV5-5|-|TRBJ2-1
TGTGCCAGCAGCTTGAGAACGAGCAGGGAGCAGTTCTTC
CASSLRTSREQFF
>-|TRBV27|once|TRBJ1-6
TGTGCCAGCAGTTTGAGGGGGATCGCCTATAATTCACCCCTCCACTTT
CASSLRGIAYNSPLHF
>TRBD1|TRBV5-4|-|TRBJ1-2
TGTGCCAGCAGCTTGGCCAGGGGACAGGGAGTAGGCTACACCTTC
CASSLARGQGVGYTF
>TRBD2|TRBV7-2|-|TRBJ2-1
TGTGCCAGCAGCCCCCTAGCGGGGGGGTCCTACAATGAGCAGTTCTTC
CASSPLAGGSYNEQFF
>-|TRBV11-1|-|TRBJ1-2
TGTGCCAGCAGCTTAAGTCAGGCTAATAGGCGCTACACCTTC
CASSLSQANRRYTF
>TRBD2|TRBV4-3|-|TRBJ2-5
TGCGCCAGCAGCCAAGATCCAGCGGGGGGGGGAACCCAGTACTTC
CASSQDPAGGGTQYF
>-|TRBV18|-|TRBJ1-4
TGTGCCAGCTCAATCCAGGCAACTAATGAAAAACTGTTTTTT
CASSIQATNEKLFF
>-|TRBV10-2|-|TRBJ1-2
TGCGCCAGCAGTGAATGGTTCAGCGGCGGGTCCTATGGCTACACCTTC
CASSEWFSGGSYGYTF
>-|TRBV28|-|TRBJ2-7
TGTGCCAGCAGTTCGGTCACAGCCTCCTACGAGCAGTACTTC
CASSSVTASYEQYF
>-|TRBV7-2|-|TRBJ2-7
TGTGCCAGCAGGGGGGGACTCATCTACGAGCAGTACTTC
CASRGGLIYEQYF
>TRBD1|TRBV19|-|TRBJ2-2
TGTGCCAGTAGTGGCCGGGACAGGGTTTTGATGGGCACCGGGGAGCTGTTTTTT
CASSGRDRVLMGTGELFF
>-|TRBV7-9|-|TRBJ2-7
TGTGCCAGCAGCATCTTCGACGGAGACTCCTACGAGCAGTACTTC
CASSIFDGDSYEQYF
>TRBD1|TRBV10-3|few|TRBJ2-5
TGTGCCATCAGTGAGCCGCAACAGGGGCAAGAGACCCAGTACTTC
CAISEPQQGQETQYF
>TRBD1|TRBV18|-|TRBJ2-1
TGTGCCAGCTCACCACCGGGGACAGGGGGCATCTACAATGAGCAGTTCTTC
CASSPPGTGGIYNEQFF
>-|TRBV4-1|-|TRBJ1-5
TGCGCCAGCAGCCAGGTTACAGGAGATCAGCCCCAGCATTTT
CASSQVTGDQPQHF
>-|TRBV13|-|TRBJ2-2
TGTGCCAGCACCTCCAGGGGCATGTACACCGGGGAGCTGTTTTTT
CASTSRGMYTGELFF